These 21 T cell receptor beta chains originate from one sample sequenced in a study of cytomegalovirus exposure and HLA in healthy donors. It was with 60 Vbeta and 13 Jbeta primers that the PCR ran. The method was immunoSEQ multiplex PCR; TCRdb's version includes in-frame clones alone and lacks a portion of them. The data contain fewer than 250,000 clones, around 88% of them seen just once; the ten biggest clones take up around 1.6%. Sequences were obtained from PBMCs. These receptors were obtained from a man between 40 and 49 years old in good health and CMV-seropositive.

The chain has TRBV5-6 and TRBJ2-1; TRBD1 matches at 8 bases. Trimming took 4 bases from V and 7 from J; bases not matched to a gene: 13. The CDR3 sequence is 16 residues long. Germline CDR1 is SGHDT and CDR2 is YYEEEE. CDR3 sequence: CASSQTGTGKENEQFF. CDR3 coding DNA: TGTGCCAGCAGCCAGACCGGGACAGGAAAAGAAAATGAGCAGTTCTTC.

The chain links TRBV6-5 to TRBJ2-5, with D perhaps TRBD2 (5 bases). Germline CDR1 is MNHEY and CDR2 is SVGAGI. The ends were cut back, 2 bases at V and 5 bases at J, with 9 bases in the middle. The CDR3 is 13 amino acids. The CDR3 DNA reads as TGTGCCAGCAGTTACAGCGGAAGGGAGACCCAGTACTTC. It yields the protein CASSYSGRETQYF.

The chain couples TRBV2 to TRBJ2-2; TRBD1 is a possible D gene (7 bases). Between the trimmed V and J ends, which lost 6 bases and 4 bases, there was a span of 12 bases. The CDR3 is made up of 14 amino acids. Germline CDR1 reads SNHLY; CDR2 reads FYNNEI. The CDR3 DNA is TGTGCCAGCAGGGAGGGACAGCTCACCGGGGAGCTGTTTTTT. Translating it yields CASREGQLTGELFF.

The V and J genes are TRBV5-1 and TRBJ2-1, with TRBD2 matching over 15 bases. The V segment lost 4 bases and the J segment 6 bases; nucleotides outside the gene matches: 5. The CDR3 consists of 16 residues. Germline CDR1 is SGHRS and CDR2 is YFSETQ. CDR3 sequence: CASSGGLAGGLNEQFF. In DNA, the CDR3 is TGCGCCAGCAGCGGGGGACTAGCGGGAGGCCTCAATGAGCAGTTCTTC.

V gene TRBV5-1 combines with J gene TRBJ1-4, with TRBD1 identical over 9 bases. There are 15 residues in the CDR3. Per germline, CDR1 SGHRS and CDR2 YFSETQ. The V and J ends lost 4 bases and 9 bases, in that order; junction bases with no gene match: 10. Here the CDR3 DNA reads TGCGCCAGCAGCCGCGCAGGGGACAGGGAGCAAAAACTGTTTTTT. Residues: CASSRAGDREQKLFF.

The J gene is TRBJ2-7, the V gene TRBV4-1; 9 bases are a match to TRBD2. The V gene's germline CDR1 is MGHRA and CDR2 YSYEKL. The CDR3 loop spans 15 amino acids. With V trimmed by 6 bases and J by 2 bases, 8 bases remained unmatched. CDR3 amino acids: CASRLRLAETYEQYF. CDR3 bases: TGCGCCAGCAGACTCCGACTAGCGGAAACCTACGAGCAGTACTTC.

The chain has TRBV7-6 and TRBJ1-1, with D hard to call. With 2 bases removed from V and 1 base from J, the gap between germline ends came to 8 bases. The CDR3 contains 14 residues. CDR1 is SGHVS and CDR2 is FNYEAQ in the germline V gene. The CDR3: CASSLSTGNTEAFF. The CDR3 nucleotides read TGTGCCAGCAGCTTAAGTACGGGGAACACTGAAGCTTTCTTT.

The chain employs TRBV18 and TRBJ1-5; 7 bases are a match to TRBD1. V lost 6 bases to trimming and J lost 2 bases; unmatched junction nucleotides: 7. Looked up from germline, CDR1 is KGHSH and CDR2 is LQKENI. This CDR3 is built from 15 residues. CDR3 coding DNA: TGTGCCAGCTCCCTTGACAGGGACGGCAATCAGCCCCAGCATTTT. It is translated as CASSLDRDGNQPQHF. The variable domain in full, with the rest retrieved from reference TRBV18 and TRBJ1-5, is NAGVMQNPRHLVRRRGQEARLRCSPMKGHSHVYWYRQLPEEGLKFMVYLQKENIIDESGMPKERFSAEFPKEGPSILRIQQVVRGDSAAYFCASSLDRDGNQPQHFGDGTRLSIL.

The CDR3 DNA is TGTGCCTGGAGTGTAAGCCTAGCGGGCCGCTCCTACAATGAGCAGTTCTTC. This gives the protein CAWSVSLAGRSYNEQFF. V usage is TRBV30 and J usage is TRBJ2-1; 8 nucleotides match TRBD2. This CDR3 region has 17 residues. Unmatched junction bases numbered 7, after V lost 0 bases and J lost 0 bases. Germline loops: CDR1 GTSNPN, CDR2 SVGIG (reference sequence).

The chain joins TRBV19 to TRBJ2-5, with D perhaps TRBD2 (6 bases). The V end lost 7 bases, the J end lost 4 bases, and 22 bases lay between the germline ends. This CDR3 is 16 amino acids long. Looked up from germline, CDR1 is LNHDA and CDR2 is SQIVND (reference sequence). CDR3 nucleotide sequence: TGTGCCAGTAAGGGAGTGGGGGACTCCCTCCGAGAGACCCAGTACTTC. It codes for CASKGVGDSLRETQYF.

The V and J genes are TRBV5-4 and TRBJ2-1; perhaps TRBD2 as D (6 bases). The CDR3 contains 14 residues. Germline assignment: CDR1 SGHNT and CDR2 YYREEE (reference sequence). V lost 6 bases and J 9 bases, leaving 19 bases between the germline ends. As DNA, the CDR3 is TGTGCCAGCATGCTCCCGGGCGGGGAGAGTGAGCAGTTCTTC. Encoded protein: CASMLPGGESEQFF.

The chain combines TRBV5-1 with TRBJ2-2; D gene ambiguous. CDR3 length: 16 residues. V dropped 0 bases and J dropped 2 bases, with 11 bases sitting between them. CDR1 is SGHRS and CDR2 is YFSETQ in the germline V gene. The CDR3: CASSLVGAQNTGELFF. The CDR3 DNA sequence: TGCGCCAGCAGCTTGGTTGGAGCTCAAAACACCGGGGAGCTGTTTTTT.

V and J are TRBV7-8 and TRBJ1-5; D is possibly TRBD1 (6 bases). From germline, CDR1 is SGHVS and CDR2 FQNEAQ. The V and J ends lost 5 bases and 7 bases respectively, with 15 bases between them. This CDR3 spans 14 amino acids. The CDR3 is CASSANTGTQPQHF. The CDR3 DNA reads as TGTGCCAGCAGCGCGAACACAGGGACCCAGCCCCAGCATTTT. Filled out from reference TRBV7-8 and TRBJ1-5, the complete variable domain reads GAGVSQSPRYKVAKRGQDVALRCDPISGHVSLFWYQQALGQGPEFLTYFQNEAQLDKSGLPSDRFFAERPEGSVSTLKIQRTQQEDSAVYLCASSANTGTQPQHFGDGTRLSIL.

The chain has TRBV27 and TRBJ2-7, with D tentatively TRBD2 (6 bases). In germline, CDR1 is MNHEY, CDR2 SMNVEV (reference sequence). The CDR3 has 15 amino acids. V was pared by 3 bases and J by 3 bases, with 15 bases between. CDR3 residues: CASSLSGPEGYEQYF. The CDR3 DNA is TGTGCCAGCAGTTTGTCCGGTCCGGAGGGCTACGAGCAGTACTTC.

V usage is TRBV9 and J usage is TRBJ1-4, with TRBD1 matching over 10 bases. The CDR3 consists of 15 residues. The ends lost 3 bases at V and 7 bases at J; junction bases unmatched: 6. CDR1 and CDR2 from the germline V gene are SGDLS and YYNGEE. CDR3 sequence reads: CASSGQGADREKLFF. The CDR3, as DNA: TGTGCCAGCAGCGGACAGGGGGCGGATCGTGAAAAACTGTTTTTT.

This sequence joins TRBV7-6 and TRBJ1-5, with 9 bases matching TRBD1. This CDR3 has 16 residues. Trimming took 8 bases from V and 1 from J; bases not matched to a gene: 9. Germline-derived CDR1 and CDR2 are SGHVS and FNYEAQ. The CDR3 loop is CASPLYRGPSNQPQHF. The CDR3 DNA is TGTGCCAGCCCTCTGTACAGGGGGCCGAGCAATCAGCCCCAGCATTTT.

This clone has just a few counts. The V call is TRBV6-5, the J call TRBJ1-4; D is unclear. The CDR3 runs to 12 residues. Trimming removed 2 bases at V and 10 bases at J, with 8 bases between. Germline CDR1 is MNHEY and CDR2 is SVGAGI. The CDR3, as DNA: TGTGCCAGCAGTTACGTAGAGGGAAAACTGTTTTTT. It specifies CASSYVEGKLFF.

The rearrangement joins TRBV28 to TRBJ1-5; D perhaps matches TRBD1 (6 bases). The CDR3 loop spans 15 amino acids. The ends were cut back, 6 bases at V and 0 bases at J, with 12 bases in the middle. CDR1 MDHEN and CDR2 SYDVKM come from the germline V gene. The CDR3 region has the DNA TGTGCCAGCAGATTCCTGGGGGCTAGCAATCAGCCCCAGCATTTT. Translated, it gives CASRFLGASNQPQHF.

The V and J genes are TRBV7-2 and TRBJ2-7; D not resolved. Deletions cut 2 bases from V and 4 bases from J, with 15 bases between. The CDR3 extends over 15 amino acids. Germline assignment: CDR1 SGHTA and CDR2 FQGNSA. The CDR3: CASSLRAGLSYEQYF. The CDR3 DNA reads TGTGCCAGCAGCTTACGTGCCGGGTTATCTTACGAGCAGTACTTC.

In its sample, this clone was seen once. The chain has TRBV20-1 and TRBJ2-5, with TRBD2 as a possible D gene (5 bases). The CDR3 length is 10 residues. Germline V gives CDR1 DFQATT, CDR2 SNEGSKA (reference sequence). Trimming removed 6 bases from V and 8 bases from J, with 10 bases in between. The CDR3 sequence: CSAARETQYF. CDR3 nucleotide sequence: TGCAGTGCCGCCCGGGAAACCCAGTACTTC.

The table lists this clone with a count of one. The rearrangement joins TRBV19 to TRBJ2-1; D perhaps matches TRBD2 (7 bases). Trimming shortened V by 7 bases and J by 2 bases, and 18 bases separated the two germline ends. Germline CDR1 reads LNHDA; CDR2 reads SQIVND (reference sequence). The CDR3 spans 16 residues. The CDR3 DNA follows: TGTGCCAGTAAAACGACTAGCCAGGGGACCTACAATGAGCAGTTCTTC. The encoded protein is CASKTTSQGTYNEQFF.